Following are 3 T cell receptor beta chains from one sample sequenced in a study of blood T cell repertoires in COVID-19 (TCRdb year 2020). Libraries were constructed by the immunoSEQ multiplex PCR assay. TCRdb holds this immuneACCESS table with in-frame rearrangements only. Some clones are missing; in checked studies, unresolved V genes explain under half, and the rest has no known cause. Within this sample are over 200,000 clones, with approximately 84% of them counted one time only. The ten most abundant clones make up approximately 8.1% of the sample. Sample: peripheral blood. These receptors all stem from a woman aged 45-65 years with active or convalescent COVID-19.

In its sample, this clone was seen a few times. The CDR3 here is CASSLEPGAGNTIYF. The CDR3 DNA is TGTGCCAGCAGCTTAGAACCAGGGGCTGGAAACACCATATATTTT. The chain uses TRBV11-2 and TRBJ1-3; weak D call: TRBD1 (6 bases). The V gene lost 0 bases and the J gene lost 2 bases, with 8 bases spanning the gap. The CDR3 runs to 15 residues. Germline V lookup: CDR1 SGHAT, CDR2 FQNNGV.

The chain combines TRBV19 with TRBJ1-1; D is unclear. V gave up 1 base and J gave up 8 bases, with 11 bases separating them. CDR3 length: 13 residues. Germline V gives CDR1 LNHDA, CDR2 SQIVND (reference sequence). The CDR3 here is CASSIVEGWEAFF. CDR3 sequence (DNA): TGTGCCAGTAGTATAGTGGAGGGCTGGGAAGCTTTCTTT.

This clone appeared once. The chain links TRBV29-1 to TRBJ2-4; unclear D gene. CDR1 and CDR2 from the germline V gene are SQVTM and ANQGSEA. The CDR3 sequence is 15 residues long. Trimming stripped 7 bases from V and 7 bases from J, with 23 bases between. Here the CDR3 reads CSAPGKTGGRNIQYF. CDR3 in DNA: TGCAGCGCCCCAGGTAAGACCGGTGGCCGGAACATTCAGTACTTC.